These 30 T cell receptor beta chains were all obtained from the same sample, sequenced in a study of CD8 T cells in Susac syndrome. When the RNA was reverse transcribed, random hexamers were used with an input of roughly 0.45 to 1 ug. Each CDR3 protein is one row after TCRdb ran MiXCR on the immunoSEQ multiplex PCR reads. The sample contains some 300,000 distinct CDR3 sequences, 75% to 90% of which appear only once. The sequenced material came from CD8+ T cells from PBMCs. The receptors shown here come from a human donor with multiple sclerosis.

This sequence joins TRBV6-1 and TRBJ1-1, with unresolved D. In germline, CDR1 is MNHNS, CDR2 SASEGT. The CDR3 is made up of 15 amino acids. V gave up 0 bases and J gave up 1 base, with 9 bases separating them. DNA for the CDR3: TGTGCCAGCAGTGAAGCCGGGCGCGCGAACACTGAAGCTTTCTTT. Residues: CASSEAGRANTEAFF.

The chain employs TRBV20-1 and TRBJ2-7, with 12 bases that match TRBD2. Germline loops: CDR1 DFQATT, CDR2 SNEGSKA (reference sequence). This CDR3 comprises 17 residues. V shed 0 bases and J 2 bases; nucleotides not matched to a gene: 8. Written as DNA, the CDR3 is TGCAGTGCTAGAGATCGGACTAGCGGGACCCTGACCTACGAGCAGTACTTC. It is translated as CSARDRTSGTLTYEQYF.

This chain connects TRBV7-9 to TRBJ2-3; D unresolved. The germline V and J ends were trimmed by 4 bases and 4 bases, with 12 bases remaining between them. CDR3 size: 14 residues. CDR1 and CDR2 from the germline V gene are SEHNR and FQNEAQ (reference sequence). CDR3 residues: CASSSIRPSDTQYF. DNA for the CDR3: TGTGCCAGCAGCTCAATAAGACCGTCAGATACGCAGTATTTT.

The rearrangement joins TRBV7-9 to TRBJ2-7; 10 nucleotides line up with TRBD2. Trimming at V came to 0 bases and at J to 9 bases, leaving 8 bases not matched to a gene. The CDR3 is 15 residues long. Germline V gene data show CDR1 as SEHNR and CDR2 as FQNEAQ (reference sequence). The CDR3 region is CASSLATSGAQGQYF. CDR3 in DNA: TGTGCCAGCAGCTTAGCTACTAGCGGGGCCCAGGGGCAGTACTTC.

This chain connects TRBV18 to TRBJ1-4, with 7 bases matching TRBD1. Germline CDR1 reads KGHSH; CDR2 reads LQKENI. V lost 10 bases to trimming and J lost 0 bases; unmatched junction nucleotides: 8. This CDR3 comprises 15 residues. The CDR3 coding sequence is TGTGCCACCCGCGGACAGGAGGCAACTAATGAAAAACTGTTTTTT. It encodes CATRGQEATNEKLFF. Together with reference TRBV18 and TRBJ1-4, the CDR3 gives the full variable domain: NAGVMQNPRHLVRRRGQEARLRCSPMKGHSHVYWYRQLPEEGLKFMVYLQKENIIDESGMPKERFSAEFPKEGPSILRIQQVVRGDSAAYFCATRGQEATNEKLFFGSGTQLSVL.

V usage is TRBV21-1 and J usage is TRBJ2-2; the table's D call of TRBD2 was not tested on the DNA. TRBV21-1 is a listed pseudogene. The CDR3 has 22 amino acids. In DNA form, the CDR3 reads TGTGCCAGCAGCAATAAATTCTCCCTAAACAGGGGACTAGCGGGAGGAACCGGGGAGCTGTTTTTT. Its translation is CASSNKFSLNRGLAGGTGELFF.

V usage is TRBV4-2 and J usage is TRBJ1-1; D unclear. CDR3 size: 14 residues. Germline V gene lookup returns CDR1 LGHNA and CDR2 YNFKEQ. V dropped 0 bases and J dropped 4 bases, with 9 bases sitting between them. The CDR3 loop reads CASSQDLGFTEAFF. CDR3 sequence (DNA): TGTGCCAGCAGCCAAGATTTGGGGTTCACTGAAGCTTTCTTT.

This chain joins TRBV20-1 and TRBJ2-3; 7 bases are a match to TRBD2. J gave up 0 bases and V 0 bases, and 12 bases lay outside the gene matches. Germline CDR1 is DFQATT and CDR2 is SNEGSKA (reference sequence). The CDR3 is 18 amino acids. CDR3 DNA sequence: TGCAGTGCTAGAGATGGGGCGGGGGTTGTCCCTAGCACAGATACGCAGTATTTT. Amino acid sequence: CSARDGAGVVPSTDTQYF.

This chain uses TRBV27 with TRBJ1-1; 7 positions agree with TRBD1. Germline V gene lookup returns CDR1 MNHEY and CDR2 SMNVEV (reference sequence). The length of the CDR3 is 14 residues. The trim removed 4 bases at V and 4 bases at J, leaving 6 bases unmatched. The chain's CDR3 is CASSWNRGGTEAFF. The DNA of the CDR3 is TGTGCCAGCAGTTGGAACAGGGGAGGCACTGAAGCTTTCTTT.

The chain couples TRBV25-1 to TRBJ2-1; the D gene could be TRBD1 or TRBD2 (6 bases each). Germline V CDR1 and CDR2: MGHDK, SYGVNS. The CDR3 runs 14 residues. V was cut by 3 bases and J by 7 bases, with 13 bases left in between. The CDR3 region is CASSDGGARNEQFF. CDR3 in DNA: TGTGCCAGCAGTGACGGGGGCGCCCGGAATGAGCAGTTCTTC.

The V call is TRBV28, the J call TRBJ1-5, with 7 bases matching TRBD1. The V gene end was trimmed by 2 bases and the J gene end by 10 bases; junction bases not matched to a gene: 11. Germline assignment: CDR1 MDHEN and CDR2 SYDVKM. The CDR3 loop spans 15 amino acids. CDR3 nucleotides: TGTGCCAGCAGTTTACTACAGGGGTCCCGGGGACCCCAGCATTTT. This translates into CASSLLQGSRGPQHF.

The chain joins TRBV2 to TRBJ2-7; a possible D gene is TRBD1 (5 bases). The CDR3 loop spans 14 amino acids. Germline V CDR1 and CDR2: SNHLY, FYNNEI. V lost 5 bases and J lost 0, with 11 bases in between. This CDR3 reads CASSRDSYSYEQYF. The CDR3 DNA follows: TGTGCCAGCAGTCGCGACAGCTACTCCTACGAGCAGTACTTC.

The chain carries TRBV6-4 and TRBJ2-6; tentatively, D is TRBD2 (6 bases). The CDR3 spans 16 residues. Trimming removed 2 bases at V and 2 bases at J, with 10 bases between. Germline V gene data show CDR1 as MRHNA and CDR2 as SNTAGT. The CDR3 DNA reads as TGTGCCAGCAGTGACCGGGGAGGTGCTGGGGCCAACGTCCTGACTTTC. This encodes CASSDRGGAGANVLTF.

The chain joins TRBV20-1 to TRBJ2-1; either TRBD1 or TRBD2 may fit D (6 bases each). Germline values: CDR1 DFQATT, CDR2 SNEGSKA (reference sequence). The CDR3 covers 14 residues. V was trimmed by 7 bases and J by 4 bases, leaving 17 bases between them. The DNA of the CDR3 is TGCAGTGGGGCGGGACACCTTATTTACAATGAGCAGTTCTTC. Its translation is CSGAGHLIYNEQFF.

This sequence joins TRBV6-2 or TRBV6-3 and TRBJ2-2; D is possibly TRBD2 (5 bases). Germline V lookup: CDR1 MNHEY, CDR2 SVGEGT. The V and J ends lost 7 bases and 3 bases respectively, with 15 bases between them. The CDR3 is made up of 15 amino acids. CDR3 in amino acids: CASIEGSGDTGELFF. CDR3 bases: TGTGCCAGCATCGAAGGGTCCGGGGACACCGGGGAGCTGTTTTTT.

This clonotype appeared a few times. The V gene is TRBV29-1, the J gene TRBJ2-3, with no clear D. This CDR3 contains 10 residues. Trimming shortened V by 5 bases and J by 2 bases, and 2 bases separated the two germline ends. The germline V gene has CDR1 SQVTM and CDR2 ANQGSEA. The CDR3 DNA is TGCAGCGTTCTCACAGATACGCAGTATTTT. This translates into CSVLTDTQYF.

The J gene is TRBJ2-3, the V gene TRBV7-9, with 9 bases that match TRBD2. V shed 6 bases and J 3 bases; nucleotides not matched to a gene: 13. The CDR3 totals 17 residues. Germline-derived CDR1 and CDR2 are SEHNR and FQNEAQ (reference sequence). This CDR3 reads CASRQGVSGSGTDTQYF. In DNA form, the CDR3 reads TGTGCCAGCAGACAAGGGGTTAGCGGGAGTGGGACAGATACGCAGTATTTT.

The chain couples TRBV6-5 to TRBJ2-7; 8 positions match TRBD2. The trim removed 0 bases at V and 0 bases at J, leaving 4 bases unmatched. The CDR3 consists of 16 residues. The germline V gene has CDR1 MNHEY and CDR2 SVGAGI. The CDR3 protein is CASSYSAGGYSYEQYF. The DNA of the CDR3 is TGTGCCAGCAGTTACTCGGCGGGAGGCTACTCCTACGAGCAGTACTTC.

The chain joins TRBV24-1 to TRBJ2-7, with a tentative D call TRBD2 (5 bases). The CDR3 extends over 13 amino acids. Germline values: CDR1 KGHDR, CDR2 SFDVKD. V lost 4 bases, J lost 5 bases, and 11 bases lay in between. In nucleotides, the CDR3 is TGTGCCACCAGTGAGATGGGAGCTGACGAGCAGTACTTC. The encoded protein is CATSEMGADEQYF.

The chain has TRBV12-3 or TRBV12-4 and TRBJ2-5; 9 nucleotides line up with TRBD2. V gave up 7 bases and J gave up 1 base; unmatched junction bases: 25. This CDR3 region has 21 residues. In DNA form, the CDR3 reads TGTGCCAGCACCCTTTTAGGGCAAGCGGGAGGTTTCCAACCATCCCAAGAGACCCAGTACTTC. Translation: CASTLLGQAGGFQPSQETQYF.

This chain links TRBV20-1 with TRBJ2-7; a possible D gene is TRBD1 (6 bases). Trimming left V 6 bases short and J 1 base short, with 10 bases between. CDR1 is DFQATT and CDR2 is SNEGSKA in the germline V gene (reference sequence). CDR3 length: 12 amino acids. The CDR3 bases are TGCAGTGCCATGGACAGTTCCTACGAGCAGTACTTC. Protein sequence: CSAMDSSYEQYF.

This chain connects TRBV14 to TRBJ2-1; a weak D match, TRBD2 (6 bases). Per the germline V gene, CDR1 is SGHDN and CDR2 is FVKESK. V lost 4 bases, J lost 6 bases, and 16 bases lay in between. CDR3 size: 15 residues. The CDR3: CASSPRDSVFNEQFF. As DNA, the CDR3 is TGTGCCAGCAGCCCCCGGGACTCAGTTTTCAATGAGCAGTTCTTC.

V is TRBV28 and J is TRBJ1-1, with D possibly being TRBD1 (6 bases). The germline V and J ends were trimmed by 7 bases and 1 base, with 19 bases remaining between them. Germline CDR1 is MDHEN and CDR2 is SYDVKM. This CDR3 is built from 16 residues. CDR3 residues: CASTSRGETGNTEAFF. The DNA for the CDR3 is TGTGCCAGCACCTCAAGGGGTGAGACAGGGAACACTGAAGCTTTCTTT.

DNA for the CDR3: TGTGCCAGCACTGATACAGGGGGCCAGGGCTATGGCTACACCTTC. Its translation is CASTDTGGQGYGYTF. The chain employs TRBV27 and TRBJ1-2; TRBD1 matches 9 bases. Per germline, CDR1 MNHEY and CDR2 SMNVEV (reference sequence). The CDR3 contains 15 residues. The ends lost 7 bases at V and 4 bases at J; junction bases unmatched: 10.

The gene calls are TRBV7-6 and TRBJ1-1; D remains unclear. Trimming stripped 1 base from V and 8 bases from J, with 11 bases between. This CDR3 is built from 13 residues. Germline assignment: CDR1 SGHVS and CDR2 FNYEAQ. CDR3 amino acids: CASSLVVEGEAFF. The DNA of the CDR3 is TGTGCCAGCAGCTTAGTCGTCGAAGGGGAAGCTTTCTTT.

This chain joins TRBV27 and TRBJ2-3; D tentatively reads TRBD1 or TRBD2 (5 bases each). CDR3 length: 17 amino acids. V lost 5 bases and J 4 bases, leaving 22 bases between the germline ends. Germline CDR1 reads MNHEY; CDR2 reads SMNVEV (reference sequence). CDR3 in amino acids: CASSPQPGRAFADTQYF. The CDR3, as DNA: TGTGCCAGCAGTCCCCAGCCGGGACGGGCCTTCGCAGATACGCAGTATTTT.

V is TRBV27 and J is TRBJ2-1; TRBD2 aligns across 9 bases. V lost 2 bases and J lost 13; bases outside the gene matches: 6. CDR1 and CDR2 from the germline V gene are MNHEY and SMNVEV (reference sequence). The length of the CDR3 is 13 residues. The CDR3 reads CASSLGTSPLQFF. The CDR3 DNA is TGTGCCAGCAGTTTAGGGACTAGCCCTCTACAGTTCTTC.

In DNA form, the CDR3 reads TGCGCCAGCAGCTTCTCCTGGGGGGCCACAGATACGCAGTATTTT. This gives the protein CASSFSWGATDTQYF. The chain has TRBV5-1 and TRBJ2-3; possibly TRBD1 or TRBD2 for D (6 bases each). Germline V gene lookup returns CDR1 SGHRS and CDR2 YFSETQ. The V end lost 2 bases, the J end lost 2 bases, and 12 bases lay between the germline ends. CDR3 length: 15 residues.

The chain joins TRBV11-1 to TRBJ2-5; 8 bases line up with TRBD1. V gave up 3 bases and J gave up 5 bases; unmatched junction bases: 5. The CDR3 loop spans 14 amino acids. Germline V gene sequence: CDR1 SGHAT, CDR2 FQDESV (reference sequence). The CDR3 sequence is CASSFSGGRETQYF. CDR3 sequence (DNA): TGTGCCAGCAGCTTCTCAGGGGGCCGGGAGACCCAGTACTTC.

The genes are TRBV7-6 and TRBJ2-6, with D maybe TRBD1 (6 bases). Trimming took 1 base from V and 1 from J, leaving 11 bases between them. The CDR3 is made up of 17 amino acids. Germline V gives CDR1 SGHVS, CDR2 FNYEAQ. This CDR3 is CASSLEPTGSGANVLTF. The CDR3 region has the DNA TGTGCCAGCAGCTTAGAACCCACAGGGTCTGGGGCCAACGTCCTGACTTTC.